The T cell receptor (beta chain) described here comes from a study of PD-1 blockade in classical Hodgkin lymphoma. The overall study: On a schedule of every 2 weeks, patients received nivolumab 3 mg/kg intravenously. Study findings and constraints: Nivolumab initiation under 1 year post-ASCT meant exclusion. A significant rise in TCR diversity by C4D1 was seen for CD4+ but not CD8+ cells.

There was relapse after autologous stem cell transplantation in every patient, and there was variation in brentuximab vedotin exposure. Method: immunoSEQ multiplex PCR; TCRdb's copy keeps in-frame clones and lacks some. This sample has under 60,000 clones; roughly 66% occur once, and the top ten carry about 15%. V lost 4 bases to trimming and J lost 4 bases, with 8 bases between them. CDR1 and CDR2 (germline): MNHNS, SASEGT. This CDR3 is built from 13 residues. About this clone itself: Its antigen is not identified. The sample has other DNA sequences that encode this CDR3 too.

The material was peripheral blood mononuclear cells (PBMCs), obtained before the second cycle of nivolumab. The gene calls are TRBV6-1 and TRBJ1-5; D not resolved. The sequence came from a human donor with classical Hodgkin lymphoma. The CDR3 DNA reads TGTGCCAGCAGTGGGGGTGTAAATCAGCCCCAGCATTTT. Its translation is CASSGGVNQPQHF.